A single sample gave rise to the 19 T cell receptor beta chains below, sequenced in a study of cytomegalovirus exposure and HLA in healthy donors. PCR involved 60 Vbeta and 13 Jbeta primers. TCRdb's copy holds only in-frame clones and misses some; the assay was immunoSEQ multiplex PCR. This table has 140,000 or so clones, over 60% appearing once. The specimen sequenced was PBMCs. The origin of the receptors is a man between 35 and 55 years old in good health and CMV-seronegative.

The table lists this clone with a few counts. V gene TRBV5-4 combines with J gene TRBJ1-6; D is ambiguous. This CDR3 region has 19 residues. V dropped 0 bases and J dropped 0 bases, with 16 bases sitting between them. Germline-derived CDR1 and CDR2 are SGHNT and YYREEE (reference sequence). In DNA, the CDR3 is TGTGCCAGCAGCTTGGATTATTATGGCAGGTACTCCTATAATTCACCCCTCCACTTT. Translated, it gives CASSLDYYGRYSYNSPLHF.

The rearrangement joins TRBV4-2 to TRBJ1-5; D remains ambiguous. V lost 0 bases and J lost 3, with 3 bases in between. The CDR3 length is 13 residues. Germline CDR1 LGHNA, CDR2 YNFKEQ. The CDR3 loop reads CASSQDNNQPQHF. CDR3 nucleotides: TGTGCCAGCAGCCAAGACAACAATCAGCCCCAGCATTTT.

V is TRBV11-2 and J is TRBJ2-5; 11 bases map to TRBD1. V lost 1 base and J lost 2; bases outside the gene matches: 0. This CDR3 is 15 amino acids long. CDR1 SGHAT and CDR2 FQNNGV come from the germline V gene. The CDR3 DNA reads as TGTGCCAGCAGCTTAGGGGACAGGGGGCAAGAGACCCAGTACTTC. Translated: CASSLGDRGQETQYF.

The chain combines TRBV19 with TRBJ1-2; D is perhaps TRBD1 (5 bases). CDR3 size: 14 residues. V was trimmed by 6 bases and J by 3 bases, leaving 14 bases between them. Germline V gives CDR1 LNHDA, CDR2 SQIVND (reference sequence). CDR3 sequence: CASSPRDLHYGYTF. CDR3 nucleotide sequence: TGTGCCAGTAGCCCCAGGGATCTCCACTATGGCTACACCTTC.

The rearrangement joins TRBV10-3 to TRBJ2-6; tentatively, D is TRBD2 (5 bases). CDR1 and CDR2 (germline): ENHRY, SYGVKD. Trimming removed 4 bases at V and 4 bases at J, with 14 bases between. The CDR3 extends over 16 amino acids. The CDR3 DNA sequence: TGTGCCATCAGTGCCTCGGCGGGCAGGGGGGCCAACGTCCTGACTTTC. Amino acids: CAISASAGRGANVLTF.

CDR3 nucleotide sequence: TGCGCCAGCAGCCAAGATTTCGGACAGGGTACAGATACGCAGTATTTT. It encodes CASSQDFGQGTDTQYF. The rearrangement uses TRBV4-3 and TRBJ2-3, with 8 nucleotides matching TRBD1. The V segment lost 0 bases and the J segment 3 bases; nucleotides outside the gene matches: 5. Germline V CDR1 and CDR2: LGHNA, YSLEER. The CDR3 is 16 amino acids.

The V gene is TRBV29-1, the J gene TRBJ2-2, with D unclear. From germline, CDR1 is SQVTM and CDR2 ANQGSEA. Trimming left V 3 bases short and J 4 bases short, with 6 bases between. The CDR3 length is 12 residues. The CDR3 reads CSVEASTGELFF. The CDR3 bases are TGCAGCGTTGAGGCCTCCACCGGGGAGCTGTTTTTT.

The chain has TRBV6-1 and TRBJ1-1; possible D gene TRBD1, 5 bases. The CDR3 has 14 residues. CDR1 is MNHNS, CDR2 SASEGT, per germline. Trimming took off 5 bases at V and 4 bases at J, with 14 bases between the two ends. DNA for the CDR3: TGTGCCAGCAGTACGGGGGACGGGTTCACTGAAGCTTTCTTT. Translation: CASSTGDGFTEAFF.

The rearrangement links TRBV6-6 to TRBJ1-1; TRBD1 is a possible D gene (5 bases). The CDR3 spans 14 residues. The V end was cut by 8 bases, the J end by 0 bases, with 13 bases between. Germline CDR1 and CDR2: MNHNY and SVGAGI (reference sequence). In nucleotides, the CDR3 is TGTGCCAGCGGGGGGGAACGGGTGAACACTGAAGCTTTCTTT. Translation: CASGGERVNTEAFF.

The table lists this clone with a few counts. This chain uses TRBV27 with TRBJ1-5, with 9 nucleotides matching TRBD1. V gave up 7 bases and J gave up 13 bases; unmatched junction bases: 11. There are 13 residues in the CDR3. Germline V gene data show CDR1 as MNHEY and CDR2 as SMNVEV (reference sequence). The CDR3 sequence is CASKFSGQGSQHF. CDR3 in DNA: TGTGCCAGCAAATTTTCGGGACAGGGTTCGCAGCATTTT.

The V gene is TRBV18, the J gene TRBJ2-2, with 7 bases aligning to TRBD1. V lost 3 bases, J lost 1 base, and 2 bases stayed unmatched. The length of the CDR3 is 15 residues. The germline gives CDR1 KGHSH, CDR2 LQKENI. This chain's CDR3 is CASSPRQGNTGELFF. In DNA, the CDR3 is TGTGCCAGCTCACCGAGACAGGGGAACACCGGGGAGCTGTTTTTT.

Of note for this clone: The DNA is left out, because the CDR3 cannot be placed on it with certainty; the CDR3 is given as TCRdb lists it. V gene TRBV12-2 combines with J gene TRBJ2-7; TRBD2 was called by the table and not checked on the DNA. TRBV12-2 is reported as a pseudogene. Counting both end residues, the CDR3 totals 17 amino acids. The CDR3 protein is CASRPPWASGSSYEQYF.

Only a few counts were recorded for this clone. The chain joins TRBV19 to TRBJ2-5; D may be TRBD2 (6 bases). Germline-derived CDR1 and CDR2 are LNHDA and SQIVND (reference sequence). The CDR3 contains 12 residues. Trimming removed 1 base at V and 7 bases at J, with 7 bases between. The CDR3 reads CASSIAEGTQYF. CDR3 in DNA: TGTGCCAGTAGTATAGCGGAGGGGACCCAGTACTTC.

This sequence joins TRBV5-6 and TRBJ1-6, with D maybe TRBD1 (5 bases). CDR1 and CDR2 (germline): SGHDT, YYEEEE. V was pared by 0 bases and J by 10 bases, with 11 bases between. The CDR3 totals 14 residues. The CDR3 DNA follows: TGTGCCAGCAGCTTGGAACAGGACGGCTCACCCCTCCACTTT. Protein sequence: CASSLEQDGSPLHF.

CDR3 bases: TGCGCCAGCAGTGCGGTAGCGGACTCCTACAATGAGCAGTTCTTC. Its translation: CASSAVADSYNEQFF. J is TRBJ2-1 and V is TRBV10-1; the D gene is possibly TRBD2 (6 bases). The CDR3 consists of 15 residues. Looked up from germline, CDR1 is WNHNN and CDR2 is SYGVQD (reference sequence). With 4 bases removed from V and 0 bases from J, the gap between germline ends came to 10 bases.

J is TRBJ1-1 and V is TRBV19; D is possibly TRBD1 (6 bases). Trimming pared 3 bases from V and 7 bases from J, leaving 9 bases between. CDR3 length: 12 residues. Germline V gene sequence: CDR1 LNHDA, CDR2 SQIVND (reference sequence). The DNA for the CDR3 is TGTGCCAGTAGTATTACGGACAGTGAAGCTTTCTTT. Translation: CASSITDSEAFF.

This chain joins TRBV5-1 and TRBJ2-7, with TRBD1 matching 7 bases. This CDR3 is built from 15 residues. From germline, CDR1 is SGHRS and CDR2 YFSETQ. V lost 4 bases, J lost 0 bases, and 7 bases stayed unmatched. The chain's CDR3 is CASSLGTVISYEQYF. CDR3 DNA sequence: TGCGCCAGCAGCCTTGGGACAGTCATCTCCTACGAGCAGTACTTC. Based on the CDR3 plus reference TRBV5-1 and TRBJ2-7, the full variable domain is KAGVTQTPRYLIKTRGQQVTLSCSPISGHRSVSWYQQTPGQGLQFLFEYFSETQRNKGNFPGRFSGRQFSNSRSEMNVSTLELGDSALYLCASSLGTVISYEQYFGPGTRLTVT.

The chain recombines TRBV7-8 with TRBJ2-7, with TRBD2 identical over 14 bases. J gave up 5 bases and V 4 bases, and 10 bases lay outside the gene matches. Germline lookup yields CDR1 SGHVS and CDR2 FQNEAQ. This CDR3 is built from 17 residues. CDR3 sequence reads: CASSSRGTSGSKNEQYF. The CDR3 bases are TGTGCCAGCAGCTCCCGGGGGACTAGCGGGAGTAAAAACGAGCAGTACTTC.

This chain joins TRBV27 and TRBJ2-3; 7 bases align to TRBD2. The CDR3 extends over 16 amino acids. Germline lookup yields CDR1 MNHEY and CDR2 SMNVEV (reference sequence). The trim removed 3 bases at V and 7 bases at J, leaving 13 bases unmatched. The CDR3 nucleotides read TGTGCCAGCAGTTTCGCCGGGACTACAAATACGCATACGCAGTATTTT. Translated, it gives CASSFAGTTNTHTQYF.